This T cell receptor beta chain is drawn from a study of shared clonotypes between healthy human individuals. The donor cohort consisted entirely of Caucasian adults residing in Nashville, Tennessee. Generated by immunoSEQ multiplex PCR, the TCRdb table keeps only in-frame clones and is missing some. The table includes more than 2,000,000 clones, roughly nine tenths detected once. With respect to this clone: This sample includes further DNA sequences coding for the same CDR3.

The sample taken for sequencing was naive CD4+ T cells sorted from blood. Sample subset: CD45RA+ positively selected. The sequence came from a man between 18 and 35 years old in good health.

The CDR3 sequence: CATSRDRSSGNTIYF. CDR3 in DNA: TGTGCCACCAGCAGAGATAGAAGTTCTGGAAACACCATATATTTT. The V call is TRBV15, the J call TRBJ1-3, with D unresolved. Per the germline V gene, CDR1 is LNHNV and CDR2 is YYDKDF (reference sequence). This CDR3 has 15 residues. Trimming shortened V by 0 bases and J by 1 base, and 7 bases separated the two germline ends. The complete variable domain, with remaining parts taken from reference TRBV15 and TRBJ1-3, reads DAMVIQNPRYQVTQFGKPVTLSCSQTLNHNVMYWYQQKSSQAPKLLFHYYDKDFNNEADTPDNFQSRRPNTSFCFLDIRSPGLGDTAMYLCATSRDRSSGNTIYFGEGSWLTVV.